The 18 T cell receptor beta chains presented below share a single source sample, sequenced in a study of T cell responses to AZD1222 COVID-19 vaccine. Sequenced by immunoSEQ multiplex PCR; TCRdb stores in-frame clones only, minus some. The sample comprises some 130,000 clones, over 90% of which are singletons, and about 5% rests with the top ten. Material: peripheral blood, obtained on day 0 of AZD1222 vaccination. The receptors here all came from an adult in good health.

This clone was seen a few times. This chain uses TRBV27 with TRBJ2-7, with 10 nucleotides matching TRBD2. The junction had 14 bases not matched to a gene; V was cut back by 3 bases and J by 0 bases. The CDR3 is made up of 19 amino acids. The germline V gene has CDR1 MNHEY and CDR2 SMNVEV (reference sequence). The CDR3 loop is CASSFAIGDSGRSSYEQYF. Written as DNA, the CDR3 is TGTGCCAGCAGTTTCGCCATCGGGGATAGCGGGAGGAGCTCCTACGAGCAGTACTTC.

The CDR3: CASSSTYRDIQYF. The CDR3 coding sequence is TGCGCCAGCAGCTCTACCTACAGGGACATTCAGTACTTC. The chain combines TRBV5-1 with TRBJ2-4, with D possibly matching TRBD1 (6 bases). CDR3 length equals 13 residues. Germline V lookup: CDR1 SGHRS, CDR2 YFSETQ. V was cut by 3 bases and J by 8 bases, with 12 bases left in between.

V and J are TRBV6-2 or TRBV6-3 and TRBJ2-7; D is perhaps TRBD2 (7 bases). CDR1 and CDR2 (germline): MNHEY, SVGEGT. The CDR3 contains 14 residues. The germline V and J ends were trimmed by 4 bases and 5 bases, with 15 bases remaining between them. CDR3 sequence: CASSFGGPIHEQYF. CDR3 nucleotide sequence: TGTGCCAGCAGTTTCGGGGGGCCGATCCACGAGCAGTACTTC.

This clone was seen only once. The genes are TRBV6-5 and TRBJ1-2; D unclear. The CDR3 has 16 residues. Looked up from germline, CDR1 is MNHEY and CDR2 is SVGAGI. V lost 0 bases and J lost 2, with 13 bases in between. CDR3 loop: CASSYSRAGGNYGYTF. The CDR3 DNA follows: TGTGCCAGCAGTTACTCTAGGGCAGGCGGGAACTATGGCTACACCTTC.

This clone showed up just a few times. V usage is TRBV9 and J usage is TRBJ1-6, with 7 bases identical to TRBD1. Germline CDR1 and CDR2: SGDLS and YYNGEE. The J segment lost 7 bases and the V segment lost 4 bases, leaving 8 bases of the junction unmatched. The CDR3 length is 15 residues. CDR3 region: CASSPGDSLNSPLHF. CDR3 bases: TGTGCCAGCAGCCCCGGGGACAGCCTGAATTCACCCCTCCACTTT.

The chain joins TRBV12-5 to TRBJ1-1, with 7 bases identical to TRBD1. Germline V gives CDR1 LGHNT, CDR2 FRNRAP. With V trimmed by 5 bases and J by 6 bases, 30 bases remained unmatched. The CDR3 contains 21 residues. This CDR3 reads CASGRRDLLGQQEVEGAEAFF. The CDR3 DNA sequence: TGTGCTAGTGGTCGGAGGGATCTCCTGGGACAGCAGGAGGTAGAGGGGGCTGAAGCTTTCTTT.

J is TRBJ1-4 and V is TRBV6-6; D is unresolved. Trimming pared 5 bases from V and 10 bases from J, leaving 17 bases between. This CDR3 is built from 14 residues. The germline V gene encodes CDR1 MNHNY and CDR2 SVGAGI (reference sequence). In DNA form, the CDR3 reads TGTGCCAGCAGTCAATCCGACGTCCGGGGAAAACTGTTTTTT. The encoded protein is CASSQSDVRGKLFF.

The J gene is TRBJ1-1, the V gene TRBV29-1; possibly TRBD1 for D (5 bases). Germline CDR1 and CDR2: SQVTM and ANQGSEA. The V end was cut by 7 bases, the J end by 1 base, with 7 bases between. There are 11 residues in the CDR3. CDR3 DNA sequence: TGCAGCGCGAGGGGGAACACTGAAGCTTTCTTT. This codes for CSARGNTEAFF.

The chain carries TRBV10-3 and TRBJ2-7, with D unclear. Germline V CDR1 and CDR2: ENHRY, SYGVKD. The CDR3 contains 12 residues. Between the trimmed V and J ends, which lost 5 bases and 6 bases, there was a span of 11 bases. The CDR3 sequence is CAISNPNFEQYF. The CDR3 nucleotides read TGTGCCATCAGTAACCCTAATTTCGAGCAGTACTTC.

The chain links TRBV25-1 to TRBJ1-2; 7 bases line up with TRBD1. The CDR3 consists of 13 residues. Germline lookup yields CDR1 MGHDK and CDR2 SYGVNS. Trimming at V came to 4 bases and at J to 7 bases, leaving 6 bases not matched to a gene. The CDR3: CASSASTGFGYTF. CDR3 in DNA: TGTGCCAGCAGTGCCTCGACAGGGTTTGGCTACACCTTC.

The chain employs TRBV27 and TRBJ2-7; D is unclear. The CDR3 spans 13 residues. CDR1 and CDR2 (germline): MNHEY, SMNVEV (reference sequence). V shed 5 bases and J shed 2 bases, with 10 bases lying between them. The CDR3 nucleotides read TGTGCCAGCAGTGCCCATGAGGCCTACGAGCAGTACTTC. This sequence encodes CASSAHEAYEQYF.

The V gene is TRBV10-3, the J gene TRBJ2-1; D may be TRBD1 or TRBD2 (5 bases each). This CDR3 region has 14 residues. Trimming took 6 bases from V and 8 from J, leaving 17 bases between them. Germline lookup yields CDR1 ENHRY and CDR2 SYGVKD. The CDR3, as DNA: TGTGCCATCAGCACAATAGGGACGTTCTATGAGCAGTTCTTC. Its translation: CAISTIGTFYEQFF.

CDR3 DNA: TGTGCCAGCAGTCCTGACAGGCTGAACACTGAAGCTTTCTTT. Protein product: CASSPDRLNTEAFF. The chain has TRBV28 and TRBJ1-1; perhaps TRBD1 as D (6 bases). Germline CDR1 reads MDHEN; CDR2 reads SYDVKM. The V and J ends lost 5 bases and 0 bases respectively, with 10 bases between them. The CDR3 runs 14 residues.

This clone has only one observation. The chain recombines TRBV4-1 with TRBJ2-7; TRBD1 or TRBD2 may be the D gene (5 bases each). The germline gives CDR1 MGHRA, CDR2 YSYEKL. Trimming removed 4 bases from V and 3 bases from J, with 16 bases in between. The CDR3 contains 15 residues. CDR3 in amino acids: CASSPTGLRGYEQYF. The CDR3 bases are TGCGCCAGCAGCCCTACCGGGTTGAGGGGCTACGAGCAGTACTTC.

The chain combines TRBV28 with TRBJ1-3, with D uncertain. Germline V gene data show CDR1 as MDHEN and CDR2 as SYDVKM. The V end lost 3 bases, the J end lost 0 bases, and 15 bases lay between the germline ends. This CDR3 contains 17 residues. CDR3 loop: CASSLFPASYSGNTIYF. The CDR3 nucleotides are TGTGCCAGCAGTTTGTTCCCTGCCAGCTACTCTGGAAACACCATATATTTT.

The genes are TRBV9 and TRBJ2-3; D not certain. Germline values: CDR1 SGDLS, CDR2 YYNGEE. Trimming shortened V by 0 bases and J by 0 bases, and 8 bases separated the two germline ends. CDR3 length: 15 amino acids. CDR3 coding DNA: TGTGCCAGCAGCGTAGATGGTTCTAGCACAGATACGCAGTATTTT. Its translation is CASSVDGSSTDTQYF.

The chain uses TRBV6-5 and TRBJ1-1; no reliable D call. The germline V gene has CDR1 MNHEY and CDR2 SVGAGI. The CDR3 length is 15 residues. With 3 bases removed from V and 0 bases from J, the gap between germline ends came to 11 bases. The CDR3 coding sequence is TGTGCCAGCAGTTATCGGGCAGACATGAACACTGAAGCTTTCTTT. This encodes CASSYRADMNTEAFF.

The CDR3 sequence: CASKPGQTSYGYTF. In nucleotides, the CDR3 is TGCGCCAGTAAGCCGGGACAGACAAGCTATGGCTACACCTTC. J is TRBJ1-2 and V is TRBV10-2, with 7 positions matching TRBD1. Looked up from germline, CDR1 is WSHSY and CDR2 is SAAADI. After removal of 9 bases from V and 4 bases from J, the junction contained 11 bases not matched to a gene. The CDR3 is 14 residues long.